This T cell receptor beta chain was profiled in a study of early stage breast cancer tumors. Study details: About 70% of the 16 invasive tumors were ER+, PR+ and HER2-.

CDR1 is MNHNY and CDR2 is SVGAGI in the germline V gene (reference sequence). J was trimmed by 3 bases and V by 6 bases; bases with no gene match: 7. This CDR3 region has 15 residues. Each sample had two DNA replicates, about 0.5 ug blood or roughly 1.6 ug tissue. Repertoires were generated with immunoSEQ multiplex PCR, while TCRdb's copy carries only in-frame clones and drops some. This sample has 45,000 to 60,000 clones, with 80% to 95% found just once. The sequence came from a person aged 70 to 79 with breast cancer. This rearrangement joins TRBV6-6 to TRBJ2-2, with 7 bases matching TRBD1. The sequenced sample was blood. CDR3 in DNA: TGTGCCAGCAGAAAAGGGACAGATCACACCGGGGAGCTGTTTTTT. Its protein product is CASRKGTDHTGELFF.